Each of the 13 T cell receptor beta chains below was sequenced from the same sample in a study of T-cell reconstitution after alpha-beta-depleted transplantation in children. Unique molecular identifiers were incorporated when the TCRbeta library was constructed. MiXCR, applied by TCRdb to the PCR reads, yields one record per CDR3 protein. Among more than 200,000 distinct CDR3 sequences listed, more than 20% were seen once. Sequenced here: PBMCs, mostly from graft donor cells, sampled 360 days after TCRalphabeta/CD19-depleted stem cell transplant. These receptors originate from a female patient aged 2-10 years who had a stem cell transplant for congenital amegakaryocytic thrombocytopenia, so the T cells may come from the graft donor.

The chain joins TRBV4-1 to TRBJ2-7; D is possibly TRBD1 (5 bases). CDR3 length: 16 amino acids. The V gene lost 1 base and the J gene lost 2 bases, with 15 bases spanning the gap. In germline, CDR1 is MGHRA, CDR2 YSYEKL. In DNA, the CDR3 is TGCGCCAGCAGCCAAGTAATTAGGACAACAGCCTACGAGCAGTACTTC. Translation: CASSQVIRTTAYEQYF.

This clonotype was observed many times. The rearrangement links TRBV10-3 to TRBJ2-3; D gene ambiguous. V lost 10 bases and J lost 1, with 12 bases in between. Germline CDR1 is ENHRY and CDR2 is SYGVKD. The CDR3 is 13 amino acids. The CDR3 nucleotides are TGTGCCAACGGAATGGCTCGCACAGATACGCAGTATTTT. It encodes CANGMARTDTQYF.

The chain employs TRBV12-5 and TRBJ2-5; tentative D call: TRBD1 (6 bases). V lost 6 bases and J 4 bases, leaving 9 bases between the germline ends. CDR1 is LGHNT, CDR2 FRNRAP, per germline. CDR3 length: 12 residues. The CDR3 nucleotides read TGTGCTAGTGGGCCCAGGGGAGAGACCCAGTACTTC. Protein: CASGPRGETQYF. The complete variable domain, with remaining parts taken from reference TRBV12-5 and TRBJ2-5, reads DARVTQTPRHKVTEMGQEVTMRCQPILGHNTVFWYRQTMMQGLELLAYFRNRAPLDDSGMPKDRFSAEMPDATLATLKIQPSEPRDSAVYFCASGPRGETQYFGPGTRLLVL.

The CDR3 protein is CAWSRWGTGGYIQYF. CDR3 bases: TGTGCCTGGAGCAGGTGGGGGACAGGGGGATATATTCAGTACTTC. The V and J genes are TRBV30 and TRBJ2-4; 11 nucleotides agree with TRBD1. The CDR3 runs 15 residues. In germline, CDR1 is GTSNPN, CDR2 SVGIG (reference sequence). The ends lost 3 bases at V and 10 bases at J; junction bases unmatched: 11.

This clonotype was counted between two and nine times. The chain uses TRBV7-6 and TRBJ2-7; 10 positions match TRBD2. Germline V gives CDR1 SGHVS, CDR2 FNYEAQ. The CDR3 extends over 15 amino acids. The V and J ends lost 5 bases and 0 bases, in that order; junction bases with no gene match: 4. This chain's CDR3 is CASSPGLAVSYEQYF. CDR3 DNA: TGTGCCAGCAGCCCCGGACTAGCGGTCTCCTACGAGCAGTACTTC.

This clonotype was observed a few times. The chain combines TRBV7-2 with TRBJ2-7; maybe TRBD1 (6 bases). Germline lookup yields CDR1 SGHTA and CDR2 FQGNSA. The CDR3 covers 16 residues. V lost 0 bases, J lost 5 bases, and 17 bases lay in between. CDR3: CASSLAWSDSRDEQYF. For the CDR3, the DNA is TGTGCCAGCAGCTTAGCTTGGTCGGACAGTAGAGACGAGCAGTACTTC. Full variable domain (outside the CDR3, taken from reference TRBV7-2 and TRBJ2-7): GAGVSQSPSNKVTEKGKDVELRCDPISGHTALYWYRQSLGQGLEFLIYFQGNSAPDKSGLPSDRFSAERTGGSVSTLTIQRTQQEDSAVYLCASSLAWSDSRDEQYFGPGTRLTVT.

This chain uses TRBV2 with TRBJ1-1; possibly TRBD1 for D (5 bases). Germline CDR1 reads SNHLY; CDR2 reads FYNNEI. Trimming took 4 bases from V and 5 from J, leaving 14 bases between them. The length of the CDR3 is 14 residues. CDR3 loop: CASSVEGRKTEAFF. Here the CDR3 DNA reads TGTGCCAGCAGTGTTGAGGGGAGGAAGACTGAAGCTTTCTTT.

CDR3 loop: CASSLSGRPQHF. CDR3 DNA: TGTGCCAGCAGTTTATCCGGCAGGCCCCAGCATTTT. The rearrangement links TRBV28 to TRBJ1-5; D is unclear. The germline CDR1 and CDR2 sequences are MDHEN and SYDVKM. The germline V and J ends were trimmed by 1 base and 9 bases, with 7 bases remaining between them. This CDR3 comprises 12 residues.

This chain uses TRBV7-6 with TRBJ1-6; 9 nucleotides match TRBD1. This CDR3 contains 15 residues. From germline, CDR1 is SGHVS and CDR2 FNYEAQ. The ends lost 5 bases at V and 8 bases at J; junction bases unmatched: 7. CDR3 nucleotides: TGTGCCAGCAGCCTGTACAGGGGGCAGGATTCACCCCTCCACTTT. This gives the protein CASSLYRGQDSPLHF.

This clonotype was observed a handful of times. The rearrangement uses TRBV4-2 and TRBJ2-5; possibly TRBD2 for D (7 bases). Germline V gene sequence: CDR1 LGHNA, CDR2 YNFKEQ. V dropped 1 base and J dropped 0 bases, with 15 bases sitting between them. The CDR3 totals 17 residues. This CDR3 reads CASSQGGGGVYQETQYF. The CDR3 coding sequence is TGTGCCAGCAGCCAAGGAGGGGGAGGGGTTTACCAAGAGACCCAGTACTTC.

This chain uses TRBV11-2 with TRBJ2-1; 12 bases agree with TRBD2. After removal of 5 bases from V and 4 bases from J, the junction contained 12 bases not matched to a gene. This CDR3 has 18 residues. Germline-derived CDR1 and CDR2 are SGHAT and FQNNGV. As DNA, the CDR3 is TGTGCCAGCAGCCGCGGGACTAGCGGGCCGGGGATATACAATGAGCAGTTCTTC. As protein: CASSRGTSGPGIYNEQFF.

This clonotype was found a few times. The V and J genes are TRBV3-1 and TRBJ1-5; 9 bases fit TRBD1. The CDR3 is 18 amino acids. After removal of 5 bases from V and 2 bases from J, the junction contained 13 bases not matched to a gene. The germline gives CDR1 LGHDT, CDR2 YNNKEL (reference sequence). DNA for the CDR3: TGTGCCAGCAGCGCGACAGGGGGATTCCTTAGCGGCAATCAGCCCCAGCATTTT. Translating gives CASSATGGFLSGNQPQHF.

V and J are TRBV7-6 and TRBJ1-4, with a tentative D call TRBD1 (5 bases). The CDR3 length is 15 residues. Germline V CDR1 and CDR2: SGHVS, FNYEAQ. Between the trimmed V and J ends, which lost 5 bases and 8 bases, there was a span of 18 bases. CDR3 in amino acids: CASSPGTFKGEKLFF. CDR3 nucleotide sequence: TGTGCCAGCAGCCCCGGGACCTTTAAAGGGGAAAAACTGTTTTTT.